This T cell receptor (beta chain) was found in a study of vaccination effects on CD4 cells after COVID-19. Overall study context: Median timing of post-vaccine samples was 72 days after the second dose.

This CDR3 comprises 15 residues. V lost 3 bases, J lost 6 bases, and 17 bases lay in between. Germline V lookup: CDR1 MNHNS, CDR2 SASEGT. Clones were sequenced by immunoSEQ multiplex PCR, and TCRdb holds only the in-frame ones, with some missing. The table includes about 66,000 clones, about 80% detected once. Antigen-specific CD4+ T cells were first expanded with viral peptide pools by the ViraFEST assay and only then sequenced. After around ten days in culture, the CD4+ T cells were isolated. Of the BNT162b2 and mRNA-1273 vaccines, participants received two doses of one or the other. Testing of the vaccine recipients showed negative nucleocapsid antibodies and no prior SARS-CoV-2 infection. To note about this clone: Its antigen remains unidentified.

Source: CD4+ T cells from PBMCs cultured with HCoV-OC43 spike peptides, taken after COVID-19 vaccination. Subset noted: HCoV-OC43 spike overlapping peptide pool stimulation. This TCR derives from a human donor who received a COVID-19 vaccine. The chain is built from TRBV6-1 and TRBJ2-5; D is perhaps TRBD1 (6 bases). This CDR3 is CASSEPGQPRKTQYF. CDR3 bases: TGTGCCAGCAGTGAGCCGGGACAACCTAGAAAGACCCAGTACTTC.